The next 20 T cell receptor beta chains were all read from a single sample in a study of patients and donors after allogeneic stem cell transplantation. Each CDR3 protein is one row after TCRdb ran MiXCR on the RT-PCR reads. The sample records roughly 960,000 distinct CDR3 sequences, roughly 18% being singletons. The sequenced sample was blood, either unsorted or a sorted T cell fraction (not recorded which). These receptors all come from a human donor who was either an allogeneic HSCT recipient or a stem cell or donor lymphocyte infusion donor (not recorded which). It is not recorded whose cells these are; they may come from a transplant donor.

This chain uses TRBV12-3 or TRBV12-4 with TRBJ2-5; D call uncertain. The CDR3 loop spans 14 amino acids. V was cut by 6 bases and J by 0 bases, with 11 bases left in between. The CDR3 reads CASRLDTYQETQYF. The CDR3 nucleotides are TGTGCCAGCAGGCTAGACACGTACCAAGAGACCCAGTACTTC.

The chain recombines TRBV6-1 with TRBJ1-2; D is unclear. The CDR3 is 14 residues long. Germline V gene lookup returns CDR1 MNHNS and CDR2 SASEGT. Trimming took off 6 bases at V and 3 bases at J, with 14 bases between the two ends. The CDR3 coding sequence is TGTGCCAGCAGGTCTCACGGATCCTACTATGGCTACACCTTC. This gives the protein CASRSHGSYYGYTF.

This clonotype was detected a few times. The rearrangement joins TRBV6-1 to TRBJ1-5; the match to TRBD1 covers 9 bases. In germline, CDR1 is MNHNS, CDR2 SASEGT. This CDR3 is built from 14 residues. V dropped 10 bases and J dropped 2; count of bases not matched to a gene: 6. The CDR3 nucleotides are TGTGCCACCACGGGACAGGGCGGCAATCAGCCCCAGCATTTT. It translates to CATTGQGGNQPQHF.

This clonotype showed up just a few times. This CDR3 reads CASSLEQSHGYTF. The CDR3 nucleotides are TGTGCCAGCAGCTTGGAGCAGAGCCATGGCTACACCTTC. The chain carries TRBV5-6 and TRBJ1-2; D is unresolved. V gave up 0 bases and J gave up 6 bases, with 9 bases separating them. Germline assignment: CDR1 SGHDT and CDR2 YYEEEE. The CDR3 runs to 13 residues.

This clonotype has a handful of counts. The J gene is TRBJ1-1, the V gene TRBV6-2 or TRBV6-3; perhaps TRBD1 as D (5 bases). This CDR3 has 13 residues. Germline V gene lookup returns CDR1 MNHEY and CDR2 SVGEGT. The V and J ends lost 6 bases and 5 bases respectively, with 13 bases between them. The CDR3 nucleotides are TGTGCCAGCAGCCCACACGGGGGGACTGAAGCTTTCTTT. It codes for CASSPHGGTEAFF.

This clonotype showed up just a few times. V is TRBV2 and J is TRBJ2-1, with a possible D match to TRBD2 (6 bases). V shed 6 bases and J shed 8 bases, with 20 bases lying between them. Germline values: CDR1 SNHLY, CDR2 FYNNEI. This CDR3 region has 15 residues. The CDR3 region is CASRDAGLGSDEQFF. In nucleotides, the CDR3 is TGTGCCAGCAGAGACGCGGGACTGGGGTCTGATGAGCAGTTCTTC.

With respect to this clonotype: This sequence may be a read error, since a much larger clone differs from it by one base. CDR3 bases: TGTCCCAGCAGTGAATATGGTACTAGCGGTAACCACGAGCAGTACTTC. This sequence encodes CPSSEYGTSGNHEQYF. This chain connects TRBV25-1 to TRBJ2-7, with 8 bases matching TRBD2. The CDR3 length is 16 residues. Per germline, CDR1 MGHDK and CDR2 SYGVNS.

This clonotype has just a few counts. V and J are TRBV9 and TRBJ2-3; TRBD2 matches at 14 bases. This CDR3 is built from 19 residues. V lost 2 bases and J lost 4; bases outside the gene matches: 12. Germline V gene lookup returns CDR1 SGDLS and CDR2 YYNGEE. CDR3 in amino acids: CASSVGYRLAGGPPDTQYF. CDR3 DNA sequence: TGTGCCAGCAGCGTTGGGTATAGACTAGCGGGGGGGCCACCAGATACGCAGTATTTT. The variable domain in full, with the rest retrieved from reference TRBV9 and TRBJ2-3, is DSGVTQTPKHLITATGQRVTLRCSPRSGDLSVYWYQQSLDQGLQFLIQYYNGEERAKGNILERFSAQQFPDLHSELNLSSLELGDSALYFCASSVGYRLAGGPPDTQYFGPGTRLTVL.

This clonotype was counted a few times. V is TRBV6-1 and J is TRBJ2-2; 11 bases match TRBD1. This CDR3 has 18 amino acids. Germline trimming cut 6 bases from V and 7 bases from J; bases unmatched to any gene: 16. CDR1 is MNHNS, CDR2 SASEGT, per germline. This CDR3 is CASSHLGLPGQGGGELFF. CDR3 DNA: TGTGCCAGCAGCCACCTGGGGCTCCCGGGACAGGGGGGCGGGGAGCTGTTTTTT.

This clonotype has more than one count but fewer than ten. The chain combines TRBV29-1 with TRBJ2-5; D gene ambiguous. Germline assignment: CDR1 SQVTM and CDR2 ANQGSEA. The CDR3 is 13 amino acids. With 1 base removed from V and 0 bases from J, the gap between germline ends came to 6 bases. The CDR3 region is CSVEVLNQETQYF. DNA of the CDR3: TGCAGCGTTGAAGTGCTAAACCAAGAGACCCAGTACTTC. The variable domain in full, with the rest retrieved from reference TRBV29-1 and TRBJ2-5, is SAVISQKPSRDICQRGTSLTIQCQVDSQVTMMFWYRQQPGQSLTLIATANQGSEATYESGFVIDKFPISRPNLTFSTLTVSNMSPEDSSIYLCSVEVLNQETQYFGPGTRLLVL.

The chain is built from TRBV5-1 and TRBJ2-2; TRBD2 is a possible D gene (6 bases). Trimming stripped 0 bases from V and 0 bases from J, with 9 bases between. The germline CDR1 and CDR2 sequences are SGHRS and YFSETQ. The CDR3 is 16 amino acids. CDR3 nucleotides: TGCGCCAGCAGCTTGGCGGTAGCGGCGAACACCGGGGAGCTGTTTTTT. Amino acids: CASSLAVAANTGELFF.

The CDR3 loop reads CSARGPEKSSYNSPLHF. CDR3 bases: TGCAGTGCTAGAGGACCGGAGAAGAGCTCCTATAATTCACCCCTCCACTTT. This chain uses TRBV20-1 with TRBJ1-6; D uncertain. CDR1 is DFQATT and CDR2 is SNEGSKA in the germline V gene (reference sequence). The CDR3 covers 17 residues. V lost 1 base to trimming and J lost 0 bases, with 13 bases between them.

This clonotype was observed at least ten times. The V call is TRBV27, the J call TRBJ2-1; maybe TRBD2 (5 bases). This CDR3 has 13 amino acids. Germline V CDR1 and CDR2: MNHEY, SMNVEV (reference sequence). V gave up 2 bases and J gave up 7 bases, with 9 bases separating them. CDR3 in amino acids: CASSLVEGNEQFF. The DNA of the CDR3 is TGTGCCAGCAGTTTAGTTGAGGGAAATGAGCAGTTCTTC.

In this sample, this clonotype turned up once. The rearrangement joins TRBV19 to TRBJ2-7; 11 bases are a match to TRBD2. The germline V gene encodes CDR1 LNHDA and CDR2 SQIVND (reference sequence). The CDR3 runs to 16 residues. V shed 4 bases and J 3 bases; nucleotides not matched to a gene: 8. CDR3 residues: CASSTITSGSNYEQYF. CDR3 nucleotides: TGTGCCAGTAGTACTATTACTAGCGGGAGTAACTACGAGCAGTACTTC.

This clonotype was recorded a few times. This chain joins TRBV10-3 and TRBJ1-1, with D unresolved. The CDR3 consists of 13 residues. The V and J ends lost 2 bases and 0 bases respectively, with 4 bases between them. Germline values: CDR1 ENHRY, CDR2 SYGVKD. DNA of the CDR3: TGTGCCATCAGTGAGAAGTTGAACACTGAAGCTTTCTTT. It is translated as CAISEKLNTEAFF.

The chain uses TRBV27 and TRBJ1-5; D perhaps matches TRBD1 (6 bases). This CDR3 has 17 amino acids. Germline lookup yields CDR1 MNHEY and CDR2 SMNVEV (reference sequence). The V gene lost 0 bases and the J gene lost 1 base, with 13 bases spanning the gap. CDR3 sequence reads: CASSLSSGGASNQPQHF. The CDR3, as DNA: TGTGCCAGCAGTTTATCATCGGGGGGCGCAAGCAATCAGCCCCAGCATTTT.

This clonotype was detected a few times. V usage is TRBV6-2 or TRBV6-3 and J usage is TRBJ2-6, with D perhaps matching TRBD2 (5 bases). Looked up from germline, CDR1 is MNHEY and CDR2 is SVGEGT. This CDR3 contains 16 residues. Trimming stripped 4 bases from V and 2 bases from J, with 12 bases between. The CDR3, as DNA: TGTGCCAGCAGTTTTCCGGGGTCTACTGGGGCCAACGTCCTGACTTTC. The encoded protein is CASSFPGSTGANVLTF.

This clonotype was counted only a few times. The rearrangement links TRBV12-3 or TRBV12-4 to TRBJ2-7, with 9 bases identical to TRBD1. This CDR3 comprises 14 residues. The V and J ends lost 6 bases and 5 bases, in that order; junction bases with no gene match: 8. The CDR3 bases are TGTGCCAGCAGGGCGGGACAGGGTCGCGACGAGCAGTACTTC. Amino acids: CASRAGQGRDEQYF.

In its sample, this clonotype was seen a few times. This chain links TRBV28 with TRBJ2-1; 7 positions agree with TRBD2. With 3 bases clipped from V and 4 bases from J, the junction kept 3 bases outside the gene matches. The CDR3 contains 14 residues. Germline lookup yields CDR1 MDHEN and CDR2 SYDVKM. In DNA, the CDR3 is TGTGCCAGCAGTTTGCGGGAGATATACAATGAGCAGTTCTTC. It translates to CASSLREIYNEQFF.

This clonotype has just a few counts. V gene TRBV9 combines with J gene TRBJ2-2; perhaps TRBD1 as D (6 bases). The CDR3 sequence is 15 residues long. CDR1 is SGDLS, CDR2 YYNGEE, per germline. The germline V and J ends were trimmed by 4 bases and 5 bases, with 15 bases remaining between them. CDR3 DNA: TGTGCCAGCAGCACCGGGACAACGGGAACCGGGGAGCTGTTTTTT. Amino acids: CASSTGTTGTGELFF. The full variable domain, in which reference TRBV9 and TRBJ2-2 provide the parts outside the CDR3, is DSGVTQTPKHLITATGQRVTLRCSPRSGDLSVYWYQQSLDQGLQFLIQYYNGEERAKGNILERFSAQQFPDLHSELNLSSLELGDSALYFCASSTGTTGTGELFFGEGSRLTVL.